This T cell receptor beta chain was sequenced for a study of CD4 T cells in lung cancer. In the study overall: Patients' blood was tested for T-cell responses to mutation-encoded neoepitopes. Samples were tumor and non-adjacent lung from resected stage I-III patients. Patients had adenocarcinoma or squamous carcinoma and were aged 60 to 69. Before giving blood, patients had received treatments including platinum chemotherapy, some also nivolumab or pembrolizumab.

Sequenced by immunoSEQ multiplex PCR; TCRdb stores in-frame clones only, minus some. The sample has around 11,000 clones, about three fifths seen once. At least 3 cm from the malignant lesion, non-adjacent lung tissue was taken from the same resection. Sequencing was performed on normal lung tissue taken away from the tumor. The receptor was derived from a man between 60 and 75 years old with non-small cell lung cancer.

CDR3 sequence reads: CASSTWTGLASNYGYTF. CDR3 bases: TGTGCCAGCAGCACCTGGACAGGGCTCGCTTCTAACTATGGCTACACCTTC. V and J are TRBV7-9 and TRBJ1-2; 8 positions agree with TRBD1. This CDR3 is 17 amino acids long. V lost 5 bases to trimming and J lost 0 bases; unmatched junction nucleotides: 11. Looked up from germline, CDR1 is SEHNR and CDR2 is FQNEAQ (reference sequence).